This paragraph reports one T cell receptor (beta chain). Antigen specificity is unknown. Together with thyroid ultrasound, orbital computed tomography, serum thyroxine and TRAb, clinical symptoms were used for diagnoses. PBMCs came from more than 8.5 ml fresh peripheral blood. From RNA transcripts, TCR beta CDR3 regions were amplified. A set of HTBI primers served as the primers for a first-round RT-PCR of the TCR CDR3. TCRdb independently ran MiXCR on the multiplex PCR reads; one entry per CDR3 protein. The data hold hundreds of thousands of distinct CDR3 sequences, with roughly 14% observed a single time. This entry belongs to a study of T cells in Graves' hyperthyroidism and ophthalmopathy. Study summary: At the time of initial diagnosis and before any treatment, peripheral blood was collected.

Trimming took 3 bases from V and 0 from J, leaving 5 bases between them. Per germline, CDR1 SQVTM and CDR2 ANQGSEA. CDR3 length: 12 amino acids. Whole-study findings and limits: Prediction of ophthalmopathy progression came a median approximately 6.5 months pre-onset.

The sequenced material came from blood. The chain links TRBV29-1 to TRBJ1-1, with D uncertain. This clonotype was obtained from a middle-aged woman with Graves' ophthalmopathy. The CDR3: CSVDPLNTEAFF. The CDR3 region has the DNA TGCAGCGTTGACCCTTTGAACACTGAAGCTTTCTTT.